This T cell receptor (beta chain) was captured in a study of cytomegalovirus exposure and HLA in healthy donors. The study, taken as a whole, reports: While the bulk of TCR sequences proved rare, some public TCRs turned up in many donors.

A word on this clone: The antigen is undetermined.

Primers for the PCR totalled 60 Vbeta and 13 Jbeta. Sequencing was performed with immunoSEQ multiplex PCR; in TCRdb, only in-frame clones are kept and a portion is missing. The repertoire holds under 150,000 clones, with roughly 78% as singletons. Sequenced input: PBMCs. The source is a man in his forties in good health and CMV-seropositive.

The CDR3 spells CASKRGQGYGYTF. The DNA of the CDR3 is TGTGCCAGTAAAAGGGGGCAAGGCTATGGCTACACCTTC. V is TRBV19 and J is TRBJ1-2; 7 bases align to TRBD1. Germline loops: CDR1 LNHDA, CDR2 SQIVND (reference sequence). With V trimmed by 7 bases and J by 4 bases, 6 bases remained unmatched. This CDR3 is built from 13 residues.